Included here is one TCR beta chain sequence, with context. Antigen: not known. V trimming: 2 bases; J trimming: 3 bases; junction bases outside the gene matches: 15. The CDR3 spans 19 residues. These data are taken from a study of PD-1 blockade in classical Hodgkin lymphoma. The data were produced by immunoSEQ multiplex PCR, yet TCRdb's version contains in-frame clones alone and is incomplete. The data show around 45,000 clones, approximately 70% seen once. Notes on the study in general: A reduction in baseline TCR diversity was reportedly seen in newly diagnosed patients relative to healthy donors. Complete responders possessed baseline diversity comparable to newly diagnosed patients.

No patient escaped relapse after autologous stem cell transplantation, and brentuximab vedotin exposure varied. The study recorded best responses of complete response, partial response or progressive disease. The chain is built from TRBV5-3 and TRBJ1-4, with 8 bases aligning to TRBD1. Being an ORF, TRBV5-3 has a function that is uncertain. The sample consisted of peripheral blood mononuclear cells (PBMCs), taken at baseline. The receptor's source is a human donor with classical Hodgkin lymphoma. The CDR3 DNA is TGTGCCAGAAGCTTCCTAGACAGGGGTGAAGAGGGGCCTAATGAAAAACTGTTTTTT. It encodes CARSFLDRGEEGPNEKLFF.